This TCR beta chain was profiled in a study of blood T cell repertoires in COVID-19. Across the study: T cells, B-cell-depleted T cells, or PBMCs provided the cDNA or gDNA that served as material.

The Seattle site enrolled patients during active infection and followed them longitudinally. Losses at the gene ends were 4 bases for V and 6 bases for J; bases not matched to a gene: 16. The germline V gene has CDR1 SGHAT and CDR2 FQNNGV. CDR3 length: 17 amino acids. Sequenced by immunoSEQ multiplex PCR; TCRdb stores in-frame clones only, minus some. The sample records 300,000 to 400,000 clones, approximately 88% being singletons. The receptor's source is a woman in her 30s with COVID-19, enrolled during active disease. The chain uses TRBV11-2 and TRBJ2-3; 7 bases are a match to TRBD1. The sequenced material came from peripheral blood. In nucleotides, the CDR3 is TGTGCCAGCAGCTCCCTGCGTAAGAGGGGGCATGTGGATACGCAGTATTTT. Its translation is CASSSLRKRGHVDTQYF.